These T cell receptor beta chains were read from a single sample in a study of blood T cell repertoires in COVID-19. TCRdb keeps only in-frame clones here, not all; method: immunoSEQ multiplex PCR. The top ten clones hold approximately 1.6% of a sample with 60,000 or so clones, approximately 91% of them seen once. Source material: peripheral blood. These receptors came from a human donor in a cohort sampled during active COVID-19. The conserved cysteine and the conserved F or W are not part of the CDR3 here. A D gene is named only where the DNA matches it firmly.

cdr3_aa cdr3_length d_call j_call v_call
AAGDRAKNIQY 11 TRBD1 TRBJ2-4 TRBV27
ASSEARYERVNQPQH 15 - TRBJ1-5 TRBV6-1
ASSRRGEGAYNSPLH 15 - TRBJ1-6 TRBV7-2
ASSLSPGLNTEAF 13 - TRBJ1-1 TRBV11-2
ATSVQPYGYT 10 - TRBJ1-2 TRBV28
ASSSRYLREGDNEQF 15 TRBD2 TRBJ2-1 TRBV27
SVEGFFGVHETQY 13 - TRBJ2-5 TRBV29-1
ASSPSLGQVYEQY 13 TRBD1 TRBJ2-7 TRBV18
AGGSPGGVSTDTQY 14 - TRBJ2-3 TRBV21-1
ASSQEKRTSGKGIGYEQY 18 TRBD2 TRBJ2-7 TRBV4-1
ASSSSFRGINQPQH 14 - TRBJ1-5 TRBV6-2/TRBV6-3
ASSIKVNPSGFSGELF 16 - TRBJ2-2 TRBV28
ASSLDAVTDTQY 12 - TRBJ2-3 TRBV7-2
ASSLGTSGITGELF 14 TRBD2 TRBJ2-2 TRBV7-6
ASSPPSKNIQY 11 - TRBJ2-4 TRBV18
ASSPWGAGGLYEQY 14 TRBD2 TRBJ2-7 TRBV11-3
ASSLYAGPGSENTGELF 17 - TRBJ2-2 TRBV27
ASGLAGGGGDEQF 13 TRBD2 TRBJ2-1 TRBV7-6
ATQGDSRYEQY 11 TRBD1 TRBJ2-7 TRBV24-1
ASSRGGKHGMDYEQY 15 TRBD2 TRBJ2-7 TRBV7-9
ASSHRTTLPYNEQF 14 - TRBJ2-1 TRBV11-3
ASSAGDYGYT 10 - TRBJ1-2 TRBV7-9
ASSLVGESTGELF 13 - TRBJ2-2 TRBV7-6
ASSSQTGAGIRHGYT 15 TRBD1 TRBJ1-2 TRBV7-6
ASRTTGTGTSEQY 13 TRBD1 TRBJ2-7 TRBV19
ATSAAVKGIRDTQY 14 - TRBJ2-3 TRBV24-1
ASSYSRGSYEQY 12 - TRBJ2-7 TRBV6-5
ASSAEGASNTEAF 13 TRBD1 TRBJ1-1 TRBV7-6
ASSFRQGADTGELF 14 TRBD1 TRBJ2-2 TRBV11-2
ASSSLTGEY 9 TRBD1 TRBJ2-7 TRBV28
ASSLIAGGWGTDTQY 15 TRBD2 TRBJ2-3 TRBV3-1/TRBV3-2
ASSTDHSTDTQY 12 - TRBJ2-3 TRBV7-9
ASSPAGAAPEDTQY 14 - TRBJ2-3 TRBV6-4
ASSSTSGNTIY 11 - TRBJ1-3 TRBV12-3/TRBV12-4
ATSREGRGSSYEQY 14 - TRBJ2-7 TRBV15
ASSFRTDYTGELF 13 - TRBJ2-2 TRBV6-5
ASSYSNRLTYEQY 13 - TRBJ2-7 TRBV6-5
ASSSLGSGVKEEQF 14 TRBD2 TRBJ2-1 TRBV28
ASSPGLAEVHEQF 13 TRBD2 TRBJ2-1 TRBV18
ASSLSTGTSGTYEQY 15 TRBD2 TRBJ2-7 TRBV28
ASRSGIYNEQF 11 TRBD2 TRBJ2-1 TRBV19
ASSQLFNSNQPQH 13 - TRBJ1-5 TRBV16
ASSEAAGLFYNSPLH 15 - TRBJ1-6 TRBV6-1
ASRYQANTEAF 11 - TRBJ1-1 TRBV27
ASSLAVSSYNEQF 13 - TRBJ2-1 TRBV4-3
ASSWAGLAGVDEQY 14 TRBD2 TRBJ2-7 TRBV11-3
ASSSPGTMWF 10 - TRBJ2-1 TRBV9